This T cell receptor (beta chain) emerged from a study of long-term antiretroviral therapy in people with HIV. In its sample, this clone was seen a few times. Its matching antigen is unknown. Version v3.0 of the immunoSEQ assay ran at survey level. Sequenced by immunoSEQ multiplex PCR; TCRdb stores in-frame clones only, minus some. The sample holds about 25,000 clones; around 77% are singletons and the top ten take roughly 11%. Points from the study as a whole: Pre-ART expanded clones dominated the repertoire at every time point. Patients on ART gained diversity, which nonetheless stayed below transplant donor controls. Blood draws took place between about 2004 and 2018 and possibly involved older ART regimens.

This specimen was unsorted PBMCs, taken 2.1 years after starting antiretroviral therapy. The clonotype was recovered from a man aged 25-40 years with HIV.

The DNA of the CDR3 is TGTGCCAGCAGTGACTCAAGCACCGGGGAGCTGTTTTTT. Translated, it gives CASSDSSTGELFF. The rearrangement joins TRBV6-4 to TRBJ2-2; D gene ambiguous. The ends were cut back, 0 bases at V and 4 bases at J, with 3 bases in the middle. CDR3 length: 13 residues. Germline lookup yields CDR1 MRHNA and CDR2 SNTAGT.